These 25 T cell receptor beta chains share one sample of origin, sequenced in a study of cytomegalovirus exposure and HLA in healthy donors. The PCR used 60 Vbeta and 13 Jbeta primers. Clones were sequenced by immunoSEQ multiplex PCR, and TCRdb holds only the in-frame ones, with some missing. The sample holds over 150,000 clones, 75% to 85% seen once. What was sequenced was PBMCs. These receptors were obtained from a man aged 50 to 59 in good health and CMV-seropositive.

The gene calls are TRBV11-3 and TRBJ1-1, with a possible D match to TRBD1 (6 bases). Germline V gene lookup returns CDR1 SGHNT and CDR2 YENEEA. V was clipped by 0 bases and J by 0 bases, with 8 bases between them. The CDR3 runs to 15 residues. CDR3 coding DNA: TGTGCCAGCAGCTTAGAGGGGGCCATGAACACTGAAGCTTTCTTT. The encoded protein is CASSLEGAMNTEAFF.

The J gene is TRBJ2-5, the V gene TRBV7-6; D not resolved. Germline CDR1 and CDR2: SGHVS and FNYEAQ. The CDR3 covers 14 residues. V was clipped by 1 base and J by 7 bases, with 13 bases between them. The CDR3 loop is CASSLGSLSGTQYF. The DNA for the CDR3 is TGTGCCAGCAGCTTAGGCTCTCTCTCGGGGACCCAGTACTTC.

The rearrangement uses TRBV30 and TRBJ2-7; 7 nucleotides align to TRBD2. Germline CDR1 and CDR2: GTSNPN and SVGIG (reference sequence). This CDR3 is built from 13 residues. After removal of 8 bases from V and 0 bases from J, the junction contained 7 bases not matched to a gene. The CDR3 bases are TGTGCCATTGACCCTAGCGGCTCCTACGAGCAGTACTTC. This encodes CAIDPSGSYEQYF.

CDR3 DNA sequence: TGTGCCAGCAGCCCGGGGGGCCTCGTAGAGACCCAGTACTTC. It is translated as CASSPGGLVETQYF. V usage is TRBV7-9 and J usage is TRBJ2-5; TRBD2 is a possible D gene (7 bases). The germline gives CDR1 SEHNR, CDR2 FQNEAQ (reference sequence). This CDR3 has 14 amino acids. V was shortened by 5 bases and J by 4 bases, with 14 bases between the two germline ends.

J is TRBJ2-2 and V is TRBV29-1, with 11 bases identical to TRBD1. Germline V gene lookup returns CDR1 SQVTM and CDR2 ANQGSEA. The CDR3 extends over 14 amino acids. V lost 6 bases and J lost 4; bases outside the gene matches: 4. In DNA form, the CDR3 reads TGCAGCGTGGGACAGGGGGTGGGCACCGGGGAGCTGTTTTTT. This gives the protein CSVGQGVGTGELFF.

This sequence joins TRBV6-1 and TRBJ1-1, with TRBD1 matching over 8 bases. Germline V lookup: CDR1 MNHNS, CDR2 SASEGT. This CDR3 has 13 amino acids. V was clipped by 7 bases and J by 1 base; unmatched bases: 2. The CDR3 coding sequence is TGTGCCAGCACCGGGACAGGGAACACTGAAGCTTTCTTT. Its translation: CASTGTGNTEAFF.

The chain has TRBV7-6 and TRBJ2-3; possible D gene TRBD2, 6 bases. This CDR3 is 17 amino acids long. Between the trimmed V and J ends, which lost 4 bases and 2 bases, there was a span of 19 bases. Germline V gene sequence: CDR1 SGHVS, CDR2 FNYEAQ. CDR3 loop: CASSSLYAGPNTDTQYF. DNA of the CDR3: TGTGCCAGCAGCTCTCTTTATGCGGGGCCGAACACAGATACGCAGTATTTT.

This clone was seen once. The rearrangement joins TRBV6-6 to TRBJ2-7; possibly TRBD1 for D (6 bases). This CDR3 is built from 15 residues. Germline-derived CDR1 and CDR2 are MNHNY and SVGAGI (reference sequence). Trimming left V 7 bases short and J 6 bases short, with 22 bases between. The CDR3 sequence is CASKIDRDNPAEQYF. The CDR3 DNA follows: TGTGCCAGCAAGATCGACCGGGACAACCCAGCCGAGCAGTACTTC.

The chain carries TRBV5-4 and TRBJ2-6, with 11 nucleotides matching TRBD1. This CDR3 spans 16 amino acids. Losses at the gene ends were 6 bases for V and 4 bases for J; bases not matched to a gene: 6. In germline, CDR1 is SGHNT, CDR2 YYREEE (reference sequence). The CDR3 coding sequence is TGTGCCAGCACCCGGGACAGGGGGGCGGGGGCCAACGTCCTGACTTTC. This encodes CASTRDRGAGANVLTF.

This clone appeared a few times. V usage is TRBV5-6 and J usage is TRBJ2-7, with TRBD2 identical over 9 bases. CDR1 is SGHDT and CDR2 is YYEEEE in the germline V gene. Germline trimming cut 0 bases from V and 0 bases from J; bases unmatched to any gene: 13. This CDR3 has 19 residues. The CDR3 bases are TGTGCCAGCAGCTTGGCCCCGTGGGGTAGCGGGGGTTACTCCTACGAGCAGTACTTC. Amino acids: CASSLAPWGSGGYSYEQYF.

This clone has ten or more counts. This chain uses TRBV12-5 with TRBJ2-6, with 8 bases matching TRBD1. V dropped 7 bases and J dropped 2; count of bases not matched to a gene: 4. Germline-derived CDR1 and CDR2 are LGHNT and FRNRAP. The CDR3 has 15 amino acids. Written as DNA, the CDR3 is TGTGCTAGTGCCCCAGGGGGCACTGGGGCCAACGTCCTGACTTTC. It yields the protein CASAPGGTGANVLTF.

The chain combines TRBV28 with TRBJ1-4, with D unresolved. CDR1 is MDHEN and CDR2 is SYDVKM in the germline V gene. The V and J ends lost 5 bases and 7 bases respectively, with 14 bases between them. CDR3 length: 14 residues. CDR3 nucleotide sequence: TGTGCCAGCAGTATGGGCGGGAAAGCTGAAAAACTGTTTTTT. Amino acid sequence: CASSMGGKAEKLFF.

The V and J genes are TRBV18 and TRBJ1-1, with a possible D match to TRBD1 (6 bases). Germline V gene sequence: CDR1 KGHSH, CDR2 LQKENI. CDR3 length: 13 amino acids. Between the trimmed V and J ends, which lost 6 bases and 2 bases, there was a span of 10 bases. CDR3 loop: CASSQGLNTEAFF. In DNA form, the CDR3 reads TGTGCCAGCTCCCAGGGGCTAAACACTGAAGCTTTCTTT.

This chain joins TRBV2 and TRBJ2-5, with 8 nucleotides matching TRBD2. V trimming: 6 bases; J trimming: 2 bases; junction bases outside the gene matches: 8. Germline CDR1 reads SNHLY; CDR2 reads FYNNEI. The CDR3 runs to 15 residues. The CDR3 coding sequence is TGTGCCAGCAGAAGGAGCGGGAGAGGGCAAGAGACCCAGTACTTC. Its protein product is CASRRSGRGQETQYF. The full variable domain, in which reference TRBV2 and TRBJ2-5 provide the parts outside the CDR3, is EPEVTQTPSHQVTQMGQEVILRCVPISNHLYFYWYRQILGQKVEFLVSFYNNEISEKSEIFDDQFSVERPDGSNFTLKIRSTKLEDSAMYFCASRRSGRGQETQYFGPGTRLLVL.

The chain has TRBV7-6 and TRBJ2-1; D is unresolved. V lost 5 bases and J 0 bases, leaving 17 bases between the germline ends. CDR3 size: 17 residues. Germline V CDR1 and CDR2: SGHVS, FNYEAQ. The CDR3: CASSLNRFRSSYNEQFF. The DNA for the CDR3 is TGTGCCAGCAGCCTAAACCGATTTAGGAGCTCCTACAATGAGCAGTTCTTC.

The rearrangement links TRBV10-2 to TRBJ1-2; D unclear. CDR3 length equals 17 residues. Germline V gives CDR1 WSHSY, CDR2 SAAADI. V was shortened by 6 bases and J by 4 bases, with 24 bases between the two germline ends. The CDR3 is CASSRTQNSGEPYGYTF. The CDR3 region has the DNA TGCGCCAGCAGCCGAACGCAGAACAGCGGCGAACCCTATGGCTACACCTTC.

The genes are TRBV5-4 and TRBJ1-6, with 8 nucleotides matching TRBD1. The CDR3 loop spans 15 amino acids. J gave up 7 bases and V 4 bases, and 7 bases lay outside the gene matches. CDR1 and CDR2 (germline): SGHNT, YYREEE (reference sequence). The chain's CDR3 is CASSLRTGSNSPLHF. The CDR3 DNA sequence: TGTGCCAGCAGCCTGCGGACAGGGAGCAATTCACCCCTCCACTTT.

This chain links TRBV28 with TRBJ1-4; weak D call: TRBD1 (5 bases). The CDR3 spans 15 residues. CDR1 is MDHEN and CDR2 is SYDVKM in the germline V gene. The V gene lost 10 bases and the J gene lost 4 bases, with 19 bases spanning the gap. Here the CDR3 reads CAIAPNRQGNEKLFF. Written as DNA, the CDR3 is TGTGCCATAGCACCAAACAGGCAGGGTAATGAAAAACTGTTTTTT.

This chain joins TRBV6-6 and TRBJ2-7; 9 bases agree with TRBD2. This CDR3 has 15 amino acids. From germline, CDR1 is MNHNY and CDR2 SVGAGI (reference sequence). V lost 8 bases to trimming and J lost 5 bases; unmatched junction nucleotides: 13. CDR3 sequence: CASEELAGGPNEQYF. The CDR3 DNA is TGTGCCAGCGAGGAACTGGCGGGGGGGCCTAACGAGCAGTACTTC.

This chain uses TRBV9 with TRBJ2-1; weak D call: TRBD2 (6 bases). The CDR3 contains 17 residues. From germline, CDR1 is SGDLS and CDR2 YYNGEE. Trimming left V 0 bases short and J 2 bases short, with 15 bases between. The CDR3 protein is CASSVVSSGWAYNEQFF. Here the CDR3 DNA reads TGTGCCAGCAGCGTAGTGTCGAGCGGGTGGGCCTACAATGAGCAGTTCTTC.

This clone was recorded only once. J is TRBJ1-1 and V is TRBV28; no reliable D call. The CDR3 extends over 14 amino acids. Trimming left V 2 bases short and J 1 base short, with 8 bases between. Germline CDR1 MDHEN, CDR2 SYDVKM. CDR3: CASSLGVENTEAFF. CDR3 bases: TGTGCCAGCAGTTTAGGAGTGGAGAACACTGAAGCTTTCTTT.

The chain recombines TRBV18 with TRBJ2-3; the D gene is possibly TRBD1 (5 bases). CDR3 length equals 15 residues. Germline V gene data show CDR1 as KGHSH and CDR2 as LQKENI. Trimming cost V 4 bases and J 2 bases, with 13 bases left between them. The CDR3 is CASSRLPGHTDTQYF. CDR3 nucleotides: TGTGCCAGCTCACGCTTGCCAGGACACACAGATACGCAGTATTTT.

The table lists this clone with a few counts. J is TRBJ2-7 and V is TRBV19; 8 positions match TRBD1. Germline CDR1 is LNHDA and CDR2 is SQIVND (reference sequence). V shed 3 bases, J shed 6 bases, and the junction held 7 bases outside the gene matches. The CDR3 runs to 14 residues. The chain's CDR3 is CASSMGTGGAEQYF. The CDR3 DNA reads TGTGCCAGTAGTATGGGGACAGGAGGGGCCGAGCAGTACTTC.

The CDR3 here is CASSPRTQSSYNEQFF. CDR3 DNA: TGTGCCAGCAGCCCCCGGACTCAGAGCTCCTACAATGAGCAGTTCTTC. The rearrangement joins TRBV11-3 to TRBJ2-1; TRBD2 is a possible D gene (5 bases). V lost 5 bases and J lost 0, with 14 bases in between. The CDR3 covers 16 residues. The germline CDR1 and CDR2 sequences are SGHNT and YENEEA.

The chain uses TRBV15 and TRBJ2-6, with no clear D. V lost 1 base to trimming and J lost 4 bases, with 11 bases between them. The length of the CDR3 is 16 residues. Germline V lookup: CDR1 LNHNV, CDR2 YYDKDF (reference sequence). CDR3 sequence (DNA): TGTGCCACCAGCAGAGGCGCCGACTGGGGGGCCAACGTCCTGACTTTC. Amino acids: CATSRGADWGANVLTF.